The clone carrying this T cell receptor (beta chain) was seen at least ten times. As yet, its antigen is unknown. The sample belongs to a study of CD8 T cells in ankylosing spondylitis. Regarding the study as a whole: Typical of ankylosing spondylitis blood, it appeared, was a TCR beta motif of under 10 highly homologous variants. Reportedly, disease-linked clones are significantly enriched in ankylosing spondylitis patients' matched synovial fluid. Some motif variants were previously reported in reactive arthritis synovial fluid and blood.

Quantitative 5'-RACE was performed with molecular barcodes, and it yielded the TCR beta libraries. TCRdb analysed the 5' RACE reads with MiXCR anew, one entry per CDR3 protein. The table includes some 700,000 distinct CDR3 sequences, around 20% detected once. The material sequenced was blood, either unsorted or a sorted T cell fraction (not recorded which). This TCR was recovered from a male donor with ankylosing spondylitis.

The CDR3 region is CASSEANRPLHF. CDR3 nucleotides: TGTGCCAGCAGTGAAGCGAATCGGCCTCTCCACTTT. The rearrangement joins TRBV6-1 to TRBJ1-6; D remains ambiguous. In germline, CDR1 is MNHNS, CDR2 SASEGT. V lost 0 bases and J lost 16, with 10 bases in between. CDR3 size: 12 residues.